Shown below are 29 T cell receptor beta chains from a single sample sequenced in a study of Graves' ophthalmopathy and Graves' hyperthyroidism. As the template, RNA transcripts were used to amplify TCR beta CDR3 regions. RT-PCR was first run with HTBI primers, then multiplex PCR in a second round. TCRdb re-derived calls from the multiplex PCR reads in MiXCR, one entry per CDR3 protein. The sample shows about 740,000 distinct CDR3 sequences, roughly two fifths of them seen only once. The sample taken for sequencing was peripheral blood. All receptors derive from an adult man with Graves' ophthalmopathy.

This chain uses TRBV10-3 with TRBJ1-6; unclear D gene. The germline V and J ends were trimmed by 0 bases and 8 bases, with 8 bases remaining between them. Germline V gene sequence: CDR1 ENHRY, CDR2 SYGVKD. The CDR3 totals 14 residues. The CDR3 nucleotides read TGTGCCATCAGTGAGTCGACTGGGGATTCACCCCTCCACTTT. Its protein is CAISESTGDSPLHF.

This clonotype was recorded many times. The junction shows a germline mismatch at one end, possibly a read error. CDR3 DNA: TGTGCCAGCAGTTTAGGGGATAACAATCAGCCCCAGCATTTT. This encodes CASSLGDNNQPQHF. This rearrangement joins TRBV24-1 to TRBJ1-5; TRBD1 is a possible D gene (5 bases). This CDR3 region has 14 residues. Germline V lookup: CDR1 KGHDR, CDR2 SFDVKD.

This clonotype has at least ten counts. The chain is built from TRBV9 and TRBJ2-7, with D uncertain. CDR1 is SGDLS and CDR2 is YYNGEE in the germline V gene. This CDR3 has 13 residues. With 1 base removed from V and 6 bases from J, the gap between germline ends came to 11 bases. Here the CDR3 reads CASSVKPVGEQYF. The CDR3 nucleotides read TGTGCCAGCAGCGTAAAACCAGTCGGCGAGCAGTACTTC.

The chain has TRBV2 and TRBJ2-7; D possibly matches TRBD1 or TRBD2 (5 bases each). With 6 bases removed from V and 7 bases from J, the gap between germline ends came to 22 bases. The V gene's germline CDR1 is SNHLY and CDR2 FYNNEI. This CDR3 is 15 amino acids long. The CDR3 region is CASSHPRRTSYEQYF. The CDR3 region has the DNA TGTGCCAGCAGCCATCCCCGGAGGACATCATATGAGCAGTACTTC. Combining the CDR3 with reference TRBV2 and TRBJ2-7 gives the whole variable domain EPEVTQTPSHQVTQMGQEVILRCVPISNHLYFYWYRQILGQKVEFLVSFYNNEISEKSEIFDDQFSVERPDGSNFTLKIRSTKLEDSAMYFCASSHPRRTSYEQYFGPGTRLTVT.

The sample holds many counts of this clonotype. The CDR3 bases are TGTGCCAGCCTCACCCACCCGGGTGGCAATCAGCCCCAGCATTTT. This codes for CASLTHPGGNQPQHF. This chain connects TRBV7-2 to TRBJ1-5, with no clear D. Looked up from germline, CDR1 is SGHTA and CDR2 is FQGNSA. Trimming took off 8 bases at V and 2 bases at J, with 16 bases between the two ends. CDR3 size: 15 residues.

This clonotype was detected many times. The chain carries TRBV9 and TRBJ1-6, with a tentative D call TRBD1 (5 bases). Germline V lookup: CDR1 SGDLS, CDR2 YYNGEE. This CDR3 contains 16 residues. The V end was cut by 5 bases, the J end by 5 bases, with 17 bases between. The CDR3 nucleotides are TGTGCCAGCAGTGTGACAGCCAGTAGTAATAATTCACCCCTCCACTTT. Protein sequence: CASSVTASSNNSPLHF. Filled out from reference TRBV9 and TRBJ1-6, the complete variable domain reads DSGVTQTPKHLITATGQRVTLRCSPRSGDLSVYWYQQSLDQGLQFLIQYYNGEERAKGNILERFSAQQFPDLHSELNLSSLELGDSALYFCASSVTASSNNSPLHFGNGTRLTVT.

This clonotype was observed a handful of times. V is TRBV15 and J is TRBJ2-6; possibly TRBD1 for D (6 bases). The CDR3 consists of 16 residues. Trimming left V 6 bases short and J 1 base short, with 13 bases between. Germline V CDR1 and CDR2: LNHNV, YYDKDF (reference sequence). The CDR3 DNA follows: TGTGCCACCAGTCGTCAGGGGCCATCTGGGGCCAACGTCCTGACTTTC. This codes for CATSRQGPSGANVLTF.

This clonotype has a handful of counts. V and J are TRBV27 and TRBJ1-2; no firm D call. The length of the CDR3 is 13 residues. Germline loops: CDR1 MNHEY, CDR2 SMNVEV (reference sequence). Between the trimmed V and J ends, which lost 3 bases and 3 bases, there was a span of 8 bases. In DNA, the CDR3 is TGTGCCAGCAGTTTTGTGCCGGACTATGGCTACACCTTC. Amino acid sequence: CASSFVPDYGYTF.

In DNA, the CDR3 is TGTGCCAGCAGTTCCCAGCCCCGTTTGGAGACCCAGTACTTC. Protein sequence: CASSSQPRLETQYF. The J gene is TRBJ2-5, the V gene TRBV19; D remains ambiguous. Trimming removed 9 bases at V and 5 bases at J, with 19 bases between. There are 14 residues in the CDR3. Germline CDR1 is LNHDA and CDR2 is SQIVND (reference sequence). Combining the CDR3 with reference TRBV19 and TRBJ2-5 gives the whole variable domain DGGITQSPKYLFRKEGQNVTLSCEQNLNHDAMYWYRQDPGQGLRLIYYSQIVNDFQKGDIAEGYSVSREKKESFPLTVTSAQKNPTAFYLCASSSQPRLETQYFGPGTRLLVL.

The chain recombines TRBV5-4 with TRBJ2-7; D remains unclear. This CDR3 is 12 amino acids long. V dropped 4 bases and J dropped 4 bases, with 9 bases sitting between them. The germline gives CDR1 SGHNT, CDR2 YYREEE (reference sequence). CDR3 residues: CASSTDVYEQYF. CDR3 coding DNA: TGTGCCAGCAGCACGGACGTTTACGAGCAGTACTTC.

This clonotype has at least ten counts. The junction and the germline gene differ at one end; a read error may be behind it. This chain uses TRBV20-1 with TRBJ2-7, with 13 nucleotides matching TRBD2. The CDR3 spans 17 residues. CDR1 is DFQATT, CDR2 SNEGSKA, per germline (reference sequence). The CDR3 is CSAGDPGLAGRLYEQYF. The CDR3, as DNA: TGCAGTGCTGGAGACCCGGGACTAGCGGGACGGCTCTACGAGCAGTACTTC.

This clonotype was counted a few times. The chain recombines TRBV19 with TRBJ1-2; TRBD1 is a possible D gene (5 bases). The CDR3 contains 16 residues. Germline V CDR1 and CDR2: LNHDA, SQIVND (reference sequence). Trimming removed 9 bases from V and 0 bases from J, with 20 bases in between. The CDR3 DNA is TGTGCCAGCAGTTTTTACAGGCCGACAGCTAACTATGGCTACACCTTC. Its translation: CASSFYRPTANYGYTF.

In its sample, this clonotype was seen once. CDR3: CSGRGPIPYEQYF. The CDR3 coding sequence is TGCAGCGGCAGGGGGCCGATACCCTACGAGCAGTACTTC. This rearrangement joins TRBV29-1 to TRBJ2-7; 8 positions agree with TRBD1. The length of the CDR3 is 13 residues. The germline V gene encodes CDR1 SQVTM and CDR2 ANQGSEA. Trimming took 7 bases from V and 2 from J; bases not matched to a gene: 7.

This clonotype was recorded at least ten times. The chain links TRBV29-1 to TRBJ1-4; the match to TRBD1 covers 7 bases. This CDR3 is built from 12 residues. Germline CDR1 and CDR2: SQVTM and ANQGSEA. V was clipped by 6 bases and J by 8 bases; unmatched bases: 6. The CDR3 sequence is CSVSQGREKLFF. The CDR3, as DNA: TGCAGCGTCTCACAGGGGCGAGAAAAACTGTTTTTT.

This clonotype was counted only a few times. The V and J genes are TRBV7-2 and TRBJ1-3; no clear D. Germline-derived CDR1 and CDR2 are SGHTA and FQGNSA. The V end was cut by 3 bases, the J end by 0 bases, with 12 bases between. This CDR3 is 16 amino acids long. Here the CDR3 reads CASSFPRYDSGNTIYF. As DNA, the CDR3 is TGTGCCAGCAGCTTTCCGAGATACGACTCTGGAAACACCATATATTTT.

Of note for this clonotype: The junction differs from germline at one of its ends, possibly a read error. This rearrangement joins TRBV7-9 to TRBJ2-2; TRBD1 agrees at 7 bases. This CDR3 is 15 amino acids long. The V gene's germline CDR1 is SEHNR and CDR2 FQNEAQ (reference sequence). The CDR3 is CASSSGQVLTGELFF. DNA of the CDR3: TGCGCCAGCAGCTCCGGACAGGTCCTTACAGGGGAGCTGTTTTTT.

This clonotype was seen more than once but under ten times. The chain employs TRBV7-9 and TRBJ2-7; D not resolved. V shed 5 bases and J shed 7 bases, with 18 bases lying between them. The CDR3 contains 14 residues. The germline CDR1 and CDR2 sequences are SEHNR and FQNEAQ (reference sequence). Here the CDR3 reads CASSQTGVYLEQYF. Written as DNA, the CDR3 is TGTGCCAGCAGCCAGACCGGAGTCTACTTGGAGCAGTACTTC.

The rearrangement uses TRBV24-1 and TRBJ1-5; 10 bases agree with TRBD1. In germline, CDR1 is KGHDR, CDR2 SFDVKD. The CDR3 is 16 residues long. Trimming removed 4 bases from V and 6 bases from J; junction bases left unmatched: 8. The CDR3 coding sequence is TGTGCCACCAGTGACCATGGACAGGGGGTAAGTCAGCCCCAGCATTTT. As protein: CATSDHGQGVSQPQHF.

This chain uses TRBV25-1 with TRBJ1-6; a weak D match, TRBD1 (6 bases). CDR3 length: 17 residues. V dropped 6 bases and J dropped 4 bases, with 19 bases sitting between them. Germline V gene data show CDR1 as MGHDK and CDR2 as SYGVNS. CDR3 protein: CASRYIGQKNYNSPLHF. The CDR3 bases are TGTGCCAGCAGGTATATAGGACAGAAGAATTATAATTCACCCCTCCACTTT. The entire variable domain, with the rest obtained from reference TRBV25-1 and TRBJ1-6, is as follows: EADIYQTPRYLVIGTGKKITLECSQTMGHDKMYWYQQDPGMELHLIHYSYGVNSTEKGDLSSESTVSRIRTEHFPLTLESARPSHTSQYLCASRYIGQKNYNSPLHFGNGTRLTVT.

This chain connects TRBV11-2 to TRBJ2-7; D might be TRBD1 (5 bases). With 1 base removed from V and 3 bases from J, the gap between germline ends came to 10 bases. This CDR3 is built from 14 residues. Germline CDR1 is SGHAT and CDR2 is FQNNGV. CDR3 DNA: TGTGCCAGCAGCTTAGTCGATCAGGGCTACGAGCAGTACTTC. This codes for CASSLVDQGYEQYF.

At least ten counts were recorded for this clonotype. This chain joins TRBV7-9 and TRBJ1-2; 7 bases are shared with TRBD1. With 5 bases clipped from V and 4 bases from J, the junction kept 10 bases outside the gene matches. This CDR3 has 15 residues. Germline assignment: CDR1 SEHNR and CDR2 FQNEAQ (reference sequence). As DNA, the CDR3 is TGTGCCAGCAGCGCCCCAAGGGACAGCAGCTATGGCTACACCTTC. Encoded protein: CASSAPRDSSYGYTF.

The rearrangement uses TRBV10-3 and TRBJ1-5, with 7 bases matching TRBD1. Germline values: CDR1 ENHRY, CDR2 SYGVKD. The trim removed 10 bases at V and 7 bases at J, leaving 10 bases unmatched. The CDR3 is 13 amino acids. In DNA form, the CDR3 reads TGTGCCAGCGGCTACAGGGGTAGACAGCCCCAGCATTTT. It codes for CASGYRGRQPQHF.

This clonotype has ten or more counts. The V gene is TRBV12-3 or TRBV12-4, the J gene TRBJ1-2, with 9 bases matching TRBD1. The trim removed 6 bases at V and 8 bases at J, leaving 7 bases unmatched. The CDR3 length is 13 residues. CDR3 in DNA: TGTGCCAGCAGCTCTACAGGGGGCTGGGGCTACACCTTC. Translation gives CASSSTGGWGYTF.

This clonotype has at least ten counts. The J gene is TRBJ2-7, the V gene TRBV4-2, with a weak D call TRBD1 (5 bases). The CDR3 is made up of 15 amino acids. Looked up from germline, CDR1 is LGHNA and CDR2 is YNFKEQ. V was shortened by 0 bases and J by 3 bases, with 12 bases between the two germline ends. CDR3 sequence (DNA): TGTGCCAGCAGCCAAGATATGCAACAGGTCTACGAGCAGTACTTC. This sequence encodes CASSQDMQQVYEQYF.

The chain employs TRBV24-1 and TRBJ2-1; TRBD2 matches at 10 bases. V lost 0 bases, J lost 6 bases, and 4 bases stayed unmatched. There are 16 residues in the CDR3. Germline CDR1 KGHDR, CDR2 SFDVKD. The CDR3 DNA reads TGTGCCACCAGTGATTTGCTTCCTAGCGGGAGCAATGAGCAGTTCTTC. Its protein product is CATSDLLPSGSNEQFF.

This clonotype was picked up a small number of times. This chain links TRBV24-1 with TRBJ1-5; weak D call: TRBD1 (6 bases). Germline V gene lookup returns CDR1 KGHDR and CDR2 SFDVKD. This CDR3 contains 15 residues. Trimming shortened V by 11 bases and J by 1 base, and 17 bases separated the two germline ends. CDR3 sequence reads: CASRPGHLSNQPQHF. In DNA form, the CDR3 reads TGTGCCAGCAGACCGGGACACTTGAGCAATCAGCCCCAGCATTTT.

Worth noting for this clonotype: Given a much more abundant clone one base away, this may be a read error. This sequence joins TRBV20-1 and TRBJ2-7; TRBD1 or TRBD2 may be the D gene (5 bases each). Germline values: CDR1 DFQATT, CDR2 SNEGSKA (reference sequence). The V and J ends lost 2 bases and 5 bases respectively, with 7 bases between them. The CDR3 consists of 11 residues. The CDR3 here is CSARRGHEQYF. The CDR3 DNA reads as TGCAGTGCTAGACGGGGCCACGAGCAGTACTTC.

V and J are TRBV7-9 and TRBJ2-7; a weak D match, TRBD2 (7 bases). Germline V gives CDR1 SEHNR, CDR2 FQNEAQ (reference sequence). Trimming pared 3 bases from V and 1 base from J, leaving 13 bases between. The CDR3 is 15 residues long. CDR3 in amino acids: CASSFIRGASYEQYF. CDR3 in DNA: TGTGCCAGCAGCTTCATTCGGGGGGCATCCTACGAGCAGTACTTC.

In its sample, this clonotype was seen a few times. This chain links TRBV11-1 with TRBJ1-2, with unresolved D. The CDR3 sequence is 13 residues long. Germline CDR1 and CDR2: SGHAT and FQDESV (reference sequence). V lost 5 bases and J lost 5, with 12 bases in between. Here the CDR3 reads CASSQDLFYGYTF. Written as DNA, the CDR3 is TGTGCCAGCAGCCAGGACCTTTTTTATGGCTACACCTTC.